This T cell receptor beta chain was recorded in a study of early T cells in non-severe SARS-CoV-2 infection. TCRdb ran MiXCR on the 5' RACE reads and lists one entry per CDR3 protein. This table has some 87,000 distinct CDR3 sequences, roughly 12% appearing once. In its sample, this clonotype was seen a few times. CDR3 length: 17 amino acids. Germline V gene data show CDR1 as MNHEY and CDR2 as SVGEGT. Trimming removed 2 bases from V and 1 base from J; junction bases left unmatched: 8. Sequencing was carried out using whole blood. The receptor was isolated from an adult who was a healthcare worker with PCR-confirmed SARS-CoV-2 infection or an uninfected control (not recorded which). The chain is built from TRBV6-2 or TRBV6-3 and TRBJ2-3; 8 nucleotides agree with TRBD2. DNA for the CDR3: TGTGCCAGCAGTTACCCCGGATTAGCGGGGCGCACAGATACGCAGTATTTT. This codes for CASSYPGLAGRTDTQYF.